This passage covers 22 T cell receptor beta chains from one sample sequenced in a study of OX40 agonist ivuxolimab in advanced cancers. Measured with immunoSEQ multiplex PCR; TCRdb has only the in-frame clones, and not every one. Among roughly 20,000 clones listed, about 83% were seen once. Sequenced here: CD4+ or CD8+ T cells sorted from blood, sampled in a trial of the OX40 agonist ivuxolimab. These receptors were obtained from an adult with an advanced solid tumor such as melanoma, head and neck, liver or kidney cancer.

The V gene is TRBV28, the J gene TRBJ2-7; TRBD2 matches 10 bases. In germline, CDR1 is MDHEN, CDR2 SYDVKM. V lost 3 bases and J lost 0; bases outside the gene matches: 8. The CDR3 spans 17 residues. The CDR3: CASSLSTSGLSSYEQYF. Here the CDR3 DNA reads TGTGCCAGCAGTTTGTCGACTAGCGGGTTAAGCTCCTACGAGCAGTACTTC.

By sample fraction, this clone is medium-sized. The chain joins TRBV5-1 to TRBJ2-7, with D perhaps matching TRBD2 (6 bases). V lost 5 bases to trimming and J lost 4 bases, with 16 bases between them. Germline CDR1 SGHRS, CDR2 YFSETQ. The CDR3 runs 14 residues. CDR3 DNA: TGCGCCAGCAGGATCCGGTCAGGGAGGTACGAGCAGTACTTC. Translated, it gives CASRIRSGRYEQYF.

In this sample, this clone turned up once. The genes are TRBV16 and TRBJ2-7; TRBD2 might be the D (5 bases). CDR1 and CDR2 (germline): KGHSY, FQNENV. Trimming took 2 bases from V and 3 from J, leaving 14 bases between them. There are 15 residues in the CDR3. CDR3 DNA: TGTGCCAGCAGCCAAGTCGCAGGCCGGGGCTACGAGCAGTACTTC. Amino acid sequence: CASSQVAGRGYEQYF.

This sequence joins TRBV7-9 and TRBJ2-6; no firm D call. The CDR3 contains 15 residues. Deletions cut 1 base from V and 0 bases from J, with 4 bases between. The germline V gene has CDR1 SEHNR and CDR2 FQNEAQ (reference sequence). This chain's CDR3 is CASSLDYSGANVLTF. CDR3 in DNA: TGTGCCAGCAGCTTAGACTACTCTGGGGCCAACGTCCTGACTTTC.

This clone was picked up a small number of times. The chain joins TRBV6-5 to TRBJ1-5, with 10 nucleotides matching TRBD1. CDR1 and CDR2 from the germline V gene are MNHEY and SVGAGI. This CDR3 comprises 15 residues. Trimming at V came to 6 bases and at J to 6 bases, leaving 8 bases not matched to a gene. In DNA, the CDR3 is TGTGCCAGCAGCAGGGGACAGGGGATAGGTCAGCCCCAGCATTTT. Protein product: CASSRGQGIGQPQHF.

The rearrangement uses TRBV5-6 and TRBJ2-1; the D is unclear. The CDR3 length is 15 residues. Trimming removed 5 bases at V and 2 bases at J, with 14 bases between. CDR1 and CDR2 (germline): SGHDT, YYEEEE. The CDR3 sequence is CASRPDFQPYNEQFF. As DNA, the CDR3 is TGTGCCAGCAGACCCGACTTCCAACCCTACAATGAGCAGTTCTTC.

The chain couples TRBV5-1 to TRBJ2-2, with unresolved D. V lost 2 bases to trimming and J lost 0 bases, with 5 bases between them. The CDR3 covers 14 residues. Germline values: CDR1 SGHRS, CDR2 YFSETQ. CDR3 in amino acids: CASSFYSNTGELFF. CDR3 DNA sequence: TGCGCCAGCAGCTTCTACTCGAACACCGGGGAGCTGTTTTTT.

The V call is TRBV6-6, the J call TRBJ1-4; 8 bases map to TRBD1. The CDR3 spans 15 residues. Trimming at V came to 2 bases and at J to 8 bases, leaving 7 bases not matched to a gene. Germline lookup yields CDR1 MNHNY and CDR2 SVGAGI (reference sequence). This CDR3 is CASSYGAGGREKLFF. In DNA form, the CDR3 reads TGTGCCAGCAGTTACGGGGCAGGGGGCAGGGAAAAACTGTTTTTT.

V is TRBV2 and J is TRBJ1-4, with 11 bases aligning to TRBD1. Trimming removed 7 bases from V and 5 bases from J; junction bases left unmatched: 9. CDR1 is SNHLY, CDR2 FYNNEI, per germline. CDR3 size: 16 residues. The DNA for the CDR3 is TGTGCCAGCAACACGATGGACAGGGGGCTAAATGAAAAACTGTTTTTT. It is translated as CASNTMDRGLNEKLFF.

The chain joins TRBV29-1 to TRBJ1-2, with 9 positions matching TRBD1. J lost 3 bases, V lost 7 bases, and 9 bases had no gene match. Germline CDR1 and CDR2: SQVTM and ANQGSEA. The CDR3 has 14 residues. CDR3 protein: CSAGPGQGDYGYTF. The DNA of the CDR3 is TGCAGCGCTGGTCCGGGACAGGGAGACTATGGCTACACCTTC.

The gene calls are TRBV4-1 and TRBJ2-1, with TRBD2 identical over 8 bases. The trim removed 3 bases at V and 7 bases at J, leaving 2 bases unmatched. The length of the CDR3 is 13 residues. Germline lookup yields CDR1 MGHRA and CDR2 YSYEKL. CDR3 in amino acids: CASSQGLVNEQFF. CDR3 coding DNA: TGCGCCAGCAGCCAGGGACTAGTTAATGAGCAGTTCTTC.

The CDR3 is CASSLTLEQYF. The DNA for the CDR3 is TGTGCCAGCAGCTTAACTCTCGAGCAGTACTTC. This rearrangement joins TRBV7-9 to TRBJ2-7; the D is unclear. The germline V and J ends were trimmed by 2 bases and 6 bases, with 5 bases remaining between them. The germline V gene encodes CDR1 SEHNR and CDR2 FQNEAQ (reference sequence). The CDR3 spans 11 residues. Using reference TRBV7-9 and TRBJ2-7 for the parts outside the CDR3, the full variable domain is DTGVSQNPRHKITKRGQNVTFRCDPISEHNRLYWYRQTLGQGPEFLTYFQNEAQLEKSRLLSDRFSAERPKGSFSTLEIQRTEQGDSAMYLCASSLTLEQYFGPGTRLTVT.

CDR3 region: CASSDPGLAGPDTQYF. The CDR3 DNA reads TGTGCCAGCAGTGACCCCGGGCTAGCAGGCCCAGATACGCAGTATTTT. The genes are TRBV2 and TRBJ2-3; D possibly corresponds to TRBD2 (5 bases). Germline V gives CDR1 SNHLY, CDR2 FYNNEI. The CDR3 consists of 16 residues. The V gene lost 3 bases and the J gene lost 4 bases, with 17 bases spanning the gap.

This clone was seen a handful of times. This chain uses TRBV5-4 with TRBJ1-5; the D is unclear. CDR3 size: 15 residues. The V gene's germline CDR1 is SGHNT and CDR2 YYREEE (reference sequence). Trimming took off 2 bases at V and 1 base at J, with 10 bases between the two ends. DNA for the CDR3: TGTGCCAGCAGCTTTTTTGGGCAAAGCAATCAGCCCCAGCATTTT. This translates into CASSFFGQSNQPQHF. Based on the CDR3 plus reference TRBV5-4 and TRBJ1-5, the full variable domain is ETGVTQSPTHLIKTRGQQVTLRCSSQSGHNTVSWYQQALGQGPQFIFQYYREEENGRGNFPPRFSGLQFPNYSSELNVNALELDDSALYLCASSFFGQSNQPQHFGDGTRLSIL.

This chain uses TRBV19 with TRBJ2-1; 10 bases agree with TRBD2. J gave up 6 bases and V 5 bases, and 7 bases lay outside the gene matches. The germline gives CDR1 LNHDA, CDR2 SQIVND (reference sequence). This CDR3 spans 15 amino acids. CDR3 nucleotides: TGTGCCAGTAGTCCTCATAGCGGGAGGAGCAATGAGCAGTTCTTC. Protein product: CASSPHSGRSNEQFF.

This clone appeared once. The chain has TRBV7-6 and TRBJ1-2; D unclear. V lost 1 base and J lost 4, with 7 bases in between. Germline V gives CDR1 SGHVS, CDR2 FNYEAQ. The CDR3 spans 13 residues. Here the CDR3 DNA reads TGTGCCAGCAGCTTAGGACGGCTCTATGGCTACACCTTC. Amino acid sequence: CASSLGRLYGYTF.

The genes are TRBV5-1 and TRBJ1-2; 8 positions match TRBD1. CDR1 SGHRS and CDR2 YFSETQ come from the germline V gene. There are 17 residues in the CDR3. V shed 2 bases and J 3 bases; nucleotides not matched to a gene: 12. CDR3 sequence (DNA): TGCGCCAGCAGCTTACGACCTCTCCAGGGGGCGTACTATGGCTACACCTTC. It yields the protein CASSLRPLQGAYYGYTF.

The V call is TRBV6-5, the J call TRBJ2-7; D is unresolved. The ends were cut back, 2 bases at V and 5 bases at J, with 4 bases in the middle. This CDR3 has 11 residues. The germline V gene encodes CDR1 MNHEY and CDR2 SVGAGI. The CDR3 protein is CASSYVNEQYF. As DNA, the CDR3 is TGTGCCAGCAGTTACGTAAACGAGCAGTACTTC.

This clone came up a few times. V is TRBV15 and J is TRBJ1-5; 7 nucleotides match TRBD1. CDR1 is LNHNV and CDR2 is YYDKDF in the germline V gene (reference sequence). With 0 bases clipped from V and 4 bases from J, the junction kept 3 bases outside the gene matches. The CDR3 loop spans 15 amino acids. CDR3 bases: TGTGCCACCAGCAGAGATAGGGGGCTGAATCAGCCCCAGCATTTT. This encodes CATSRDRGLNQPQHF.

V gene TRBV9 combines with J gene TRBJ2-1; D is possibly TRBD1 (6 bases). The germline V gene encodes CDR1 SGDLS and CDR2 YYNGEE. This CDR3 region has 15 residues. V was shortened by 4 bases and J by 3 bases, with 14 bases between the two germline ends. The CDR3 sequence: CASSPYRVHYNEQFF. CDR3 coding DNA: TGTGCCAGCAGCCCCTACAGGGTCCACTACAATGAGCAGTTCTTC.

A single count supports this clone. The rearrangement uses TRBV9 and TRBJ2-7, with 7 bases aligning to TRBD1. The CDR3 covers 15 residues. Germline loops: CDR1 SGDLS, CDR2 YYNGEE. V lost 4 bases, J lost 3 bases, and 10 bases stayed unmatched. CDR3 nucleotides: TGTGCCAGCAGCCCAACAGGACAGGCGTTCTACGAGCAGTACTTC. Protein: CASSPTGQAFYEQYF.

The CDR3 here is CASSLRPAPVLEQYF. The CDR3 bases are TGTGCCAGCAGCCTCCGACCTGCTCCGGTTCTCGAGCAGTACTTC. V is TRBV6-5 and J is TRBJ2-7; no clear D. CDR1 is MNHEY and CDR2 is SVGAGI in the germline V gene. Between the trimmed V and J ends, which lost 6 bases and 6 bases, there was a span of 21 bases. CDR3 length: 15 residues.